The 2 T cell receptor beta chains below were found in one sample sequenced in a study of cytomegalovirus exposure and HLA in healthy donors. The primer mix had 60 Vbeta and 13 Jbeta primers. Some clones are missing from TCRdb's copy, which holds only in-frame ones; the method was immunoSEQ multiplex PCR. The sample yields about 190,000 clones, approximately 83% seen once. Input material: PBMCs. All receptors derive from a boy between 2 and 15 years old in good health and CMV-seronegative.

The rearrangement uses TRBV5-1 and TRBJ2-3; 10 bases match TRBD2. The J segment lost 0 bases and the V segment lost 0 bases, leaving 1 base of the junction unmatched. Germline assignment: CDR1 SGHRS and CDR2 YFSETQ. This CDR3 has 16 residues. CDR3 nucleotides: TGCGCCAGCAGCTTGGAAGCGGGGGGGAGCACAGATACGCAGTATTTT. It translates to CASSLEAGGSTDTQYF.

The V call is TRBV5-1, the J call TRBJ1-1; D unresolved. Germline CDR1 and CDR2: SGHRS and YFSETQ. V was trimmed by 1 base and J by 1 base, leaving 8 bases between them. There are 14 residues in the CDR3. CDR3 sequence (DNA): TGCGCCAGCAGCTTGTTTACAGAGAACACTGAAGCTTTCTTT. Translated: CASSLFTENTEAFF.